A selection of T cell receptor beta chains follows, all from one sample in a study of blood T cell repertoires in COVID-19. Measured with immunoSEQ multiplex PCR; TCRdb has only the in-frame clones, and not every one. The sample includes 450,000 to 600,000 clones, 87% of them seen just once. Sequencing was done on a sample of PBMCs or T cells enriched from blood (not recorded which). Receptors were obtained from a woman aged 18-35 years who had recovered from COVID-19. CDR3s include the opening cysteine and the closing phenylalanine or tryptophan. Each record gives: clone size, V gene, J gene, CDR3 protein. Part of the rows lack a size; the others show once, few, many or a class for expanded clones.

>many|TRBV6-5|TRBJ2-4
CASSSLGEGGNIQYF
>NA|TRBV10-1|TRBJ2-3
CASSEEGDTDTQYF
>NA|TRBV5-1|TRBJ1-1
CASTPVGGRTEAFF
>NA|TRBV12-3/TRBV12-4|TRBJ2-5
CASSFAGGETQYF
>NA|TRBV20-1|TRBJ2-3
CSALTTDTQYF
>NA|TRBV5-1|TRBJ1-2
CASSLGAGSYGYTF
>NA|TRBV5-4|TRBJ1-4
CASSSLPSGATNEKLFF
>NA|TRBV19|TRBJ2-7
CASSNRQGMYEQYF
>NA|TRBV9|TRBJ2-3
CASSVAAGPSTDTQYF
>NA|TRBV6-4|TRBJ1-1
CASSAGSTEAFF
>NA|TRBV10-2|TRBJ1-1
CASRDRGRTEAFF
>NA|TRBV19|TRBJ2-7
CARGWGGAPYEQYF
>NA|TRBV19|TRBJ1-2
CASSHRDRGRGYTF
>NA|TRBV7-2|TRBJ2-3
CASSLVAASTDTQYF
>NA|TRBV27|TRBJ1-1
CASSLDGSEAFF
>NA|TRBV19|TRBJ1-3
CASSTGDSLSGNTIYF
>NA|TRBV19|TRBJ2-6
CASSIVGGTGDRANVLTF
>NA|TRBV5-4|TRBJ1-2
CASSLGGTGSNYGYTF
>NA|TRBV19|TRBJ1-5
CASSLGQTNQPQHF
>NA|TRBV6-5|TRBJ1-5
CASSSIEGLGNQPQHF
>NA|TRBV11-2|TRBJ2-2
CASGQVTGELFF
>NA|TRBV2|TRBJ2-2
CASSPGGSGINTGELFF
>few|TRBV27|TRBJ1-2
CASRFSQENYGYTF
>NA|TRBV3-1/TRBV3-2|TRBJ2-5
CASSLLAGGFGETQYF
>NA|TRBV9|TRBJ2-1
CASSVLGGVSYNEQFF
>NA|TRBV2|TRBJ1-5
CATTGDGGNQPQHF
>NA|TRBV5-4|TRBJ2-5
CASSPRGQGEETQYF
>NA|TRBV9|TRBJ2-1
CASSVGASGGANEQFF
>NA|TRBV6-5|TRBJ2-5
CASSSYSWETQYF
>NA|TRBV19|TRBJ2-3
CASSFRQGITDTQYF
>NA|TRBV28|TRBJ1-2
CAGQTNYGYTF
>NA|TRBV5-6|TRBJ1-1
CASSLGPSGNTEAFF
>NA|TRBV18|TRBJ2-2
CATFQGADTGELFF
>NA|TRBV6-5|TRBJ1-1
CASGRGTGGRGEAFF
>NA|TRBV5-4|TRBJ2-3
CASSHSGGKDTQYF
>NA|TRBV12-3/TRBV12-4|TRBJ1-4
CASSLVGAEKLFF
>NA|TRBV12-5|TRBJ2-2
CASGPFANTGELFF
>NA|TRBV19|TRBJ1-5
CASSTRTGPGRQPQHF
>NA|TRBV19|TRBJ1-6
CASTLTGGFYNSPLHF
>once|TRBV28|TRBJ2-3
CASSSEQLTDTQYF
>NA|TRBV9|TRBJ2-7
CASSVDPAPGSYEQYF
>NA|TRBV19|TRBJ1-5
CASSIMGREDQPQHF
>once|TRBV4-1|TRBJ2-3
CASEGRGRIDTQYF
>once|TRBV25-1|TRBJ1-2
CASTAAGTYEFNGYTF
>NA|TRBV6-5|TRBJ1-1
CASRTSGTEAFF
>NA|TRBV12-5|TRBJ1-1
CASGTGPNTEAFF
>once|TRBV5-4|TRBJ2-1
CASSSGQFYNEQFF
>NA|TRBV28|TRBJ1-1
CASSFWAGEGDTEAFF
>NA|TRBV18|TRBJ2-7
CASSRQGSEQYF
>NA|TRBV10-2|TRBJ2-3
CASSEVAPSGGSNTQYF
>NA|TRBV6-5|TRBJ1-2
CASRRGGPYGYTF
>NA|TRBV3-1/TRBV3-2|TRBJ2-7
CASSQGAGPRGQYF
>NA|TRBV19|TRBJ2-1
CASTTTGASSYNEQFF
>NA|TRBV19|TRBJ2-1
CASSMRRQLDEQFF
>NA|TRBV5-1|TRBJ2-2
CASYISGGGGELFF
>NA|TRBV5-1|TRBJ1-6
CASSWGTGNSSPLHF
>NA|TRBV5-1|TRBJ2-5
CASSSHRGVGETQYF
>few|TRBV29-1|TRBJ1-6
CSVDWDRVKSFSYNSPLHF